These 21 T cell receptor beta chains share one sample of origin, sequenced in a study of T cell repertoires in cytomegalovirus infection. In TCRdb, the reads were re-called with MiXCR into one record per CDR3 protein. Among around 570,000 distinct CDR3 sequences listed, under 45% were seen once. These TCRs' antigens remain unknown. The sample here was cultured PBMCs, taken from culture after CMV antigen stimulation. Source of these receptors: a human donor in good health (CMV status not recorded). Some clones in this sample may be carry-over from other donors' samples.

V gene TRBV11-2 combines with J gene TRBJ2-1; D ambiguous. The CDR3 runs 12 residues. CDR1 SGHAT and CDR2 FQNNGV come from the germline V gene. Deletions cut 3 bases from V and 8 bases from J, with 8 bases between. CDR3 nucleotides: TGTGCCAGCAGCTTTTCTAGGTATGAGCAGTTCTTC. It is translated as CASSFSRYEQFF.

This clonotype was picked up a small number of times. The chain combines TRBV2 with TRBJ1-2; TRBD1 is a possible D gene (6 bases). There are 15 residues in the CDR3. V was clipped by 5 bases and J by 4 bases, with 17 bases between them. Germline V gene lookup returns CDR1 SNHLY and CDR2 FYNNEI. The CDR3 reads CASSQSMGGSYGYTF. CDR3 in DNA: TGTGCCAGCAGTCAATCTATGGGGGGCAGCTATGGCTACACCTTC. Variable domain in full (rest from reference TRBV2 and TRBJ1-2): EPEVTQTPSHQVTQMGQEVILRCVPISNHLYFYWYRQILGQKVEFLVSFYNNEISEKSEIFDDQFSVERPDGSNFTLKIRSTKLEDSAMYFCASSQSMGGSYGYTFGSGTRLTVV.

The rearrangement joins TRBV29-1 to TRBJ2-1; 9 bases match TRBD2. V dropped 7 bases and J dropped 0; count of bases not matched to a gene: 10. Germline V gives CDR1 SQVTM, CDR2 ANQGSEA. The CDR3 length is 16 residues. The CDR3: CSARGAGGISYNEQFF. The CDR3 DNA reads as TGCAGCGCCCGGGGGGCGGGAGGGATCTCCTACAATGAGCAGTTCTTC.

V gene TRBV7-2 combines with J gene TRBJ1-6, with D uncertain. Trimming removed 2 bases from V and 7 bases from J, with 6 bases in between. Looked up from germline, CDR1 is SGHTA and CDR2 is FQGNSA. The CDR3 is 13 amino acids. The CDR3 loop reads CASSLRMNSPLHF. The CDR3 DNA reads TGTGCCAGCAGCTTAAGGATGAATTCACCCCTCCACTTT.

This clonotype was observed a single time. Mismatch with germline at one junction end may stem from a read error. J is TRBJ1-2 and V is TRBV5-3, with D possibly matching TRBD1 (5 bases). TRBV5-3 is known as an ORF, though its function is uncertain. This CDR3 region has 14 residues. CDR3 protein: CASSLGPSAGGYTF. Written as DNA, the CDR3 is TGTGCCAGCAGCTTGGGACCGTCCGCGGGAGGCTACACCTTC.

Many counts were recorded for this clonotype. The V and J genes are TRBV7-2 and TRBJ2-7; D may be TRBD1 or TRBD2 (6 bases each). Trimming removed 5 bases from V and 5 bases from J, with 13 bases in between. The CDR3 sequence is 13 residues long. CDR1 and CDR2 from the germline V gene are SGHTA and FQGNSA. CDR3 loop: CASSKYREDEQYF. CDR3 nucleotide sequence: TGTGCCAGCAGCAAGTACAGGGAGGACGAGCAGTACTTC.

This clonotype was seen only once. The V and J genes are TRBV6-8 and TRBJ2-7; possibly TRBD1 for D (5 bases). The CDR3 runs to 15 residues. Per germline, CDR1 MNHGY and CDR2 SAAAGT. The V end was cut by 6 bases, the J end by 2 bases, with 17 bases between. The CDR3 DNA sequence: TGTGCCAGCAGGCGAAACACAGGATACCCCTACGAGCAGTACTTC. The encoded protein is CASRRNTGYPYEQYF.

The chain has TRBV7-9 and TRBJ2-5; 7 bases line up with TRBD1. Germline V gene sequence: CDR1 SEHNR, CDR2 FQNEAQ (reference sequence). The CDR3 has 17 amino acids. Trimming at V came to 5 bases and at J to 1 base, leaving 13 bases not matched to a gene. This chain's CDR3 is CASSRPSYDRVQETQYF. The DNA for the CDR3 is TGTGCCAGCAGCCGACCCTCCTACGACAGGGTCCAAGAGACCCAGTACTTC.

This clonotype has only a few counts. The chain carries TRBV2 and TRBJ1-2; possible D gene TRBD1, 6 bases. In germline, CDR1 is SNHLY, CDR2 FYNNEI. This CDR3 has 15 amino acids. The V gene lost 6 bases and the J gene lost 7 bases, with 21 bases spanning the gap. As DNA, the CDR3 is TGTGCCAGCAGCGAACAGGGCGGGGTAGGGAGTGGCTACACCTTC. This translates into CASSEQGGVGSGYTF.

CDR3 sequence: CATTRQDSYEQYF. In nucleotides, the CDR3 is TGTGCCACGACACGACAGGACTCCTACGAGCAGTACTTC. V gene TRBV10-3 combines with J gene TRBJ2-7; D possibly corresponds to TRBD1 (6 bases). Trimming pared 10 bases from V and 0 bases from J, leaving 13 bases between. The V gene's germline CDR1 is ENHRY and CDR2 SYGVKD. This CDR3 contains 13 residues.

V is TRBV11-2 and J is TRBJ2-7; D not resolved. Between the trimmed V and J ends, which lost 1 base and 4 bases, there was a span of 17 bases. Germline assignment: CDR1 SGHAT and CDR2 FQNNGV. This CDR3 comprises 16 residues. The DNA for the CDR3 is TGTGCCAGCAGCTTAGCACCTATCGTTACAGTTTACGAGCAGTACTTC. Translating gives CASSLAPIVTVYEQYF. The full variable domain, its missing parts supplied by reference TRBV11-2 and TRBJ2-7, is EAGVAQSPRYKIIEKRQSVAFWCNPISGHATLYWYQQILGQGPKLLIQFQNNGVVDDSQLPKDRFSAERLKGVDSTLKIQPAKLEDSAVYLCASSLAPIVTVYEQYFGPGTRLTVT.

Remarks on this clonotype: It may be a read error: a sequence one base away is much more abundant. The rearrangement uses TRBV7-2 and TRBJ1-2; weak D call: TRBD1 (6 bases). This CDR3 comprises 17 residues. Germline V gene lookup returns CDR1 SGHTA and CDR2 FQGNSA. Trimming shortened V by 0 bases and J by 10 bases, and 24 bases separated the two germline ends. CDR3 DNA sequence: TGTGCCAGCAGCTTAGCCCGCCGAGGGGATAGGGGGTCTGTCTACACCTTC. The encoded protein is CASSLARRGDRGSVYTF. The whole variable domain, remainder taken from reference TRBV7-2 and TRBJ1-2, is GAGVSQSPSNKVTEKGKDVELRCDPISGHTALYWYRQSLGQGLEFLIYFQGNSAPDKSGLPSDRFSAERTGGSVSTLTIQRTQQEDSAVYLCASSLARRGDRGSVYTFGSGTRLTVV.

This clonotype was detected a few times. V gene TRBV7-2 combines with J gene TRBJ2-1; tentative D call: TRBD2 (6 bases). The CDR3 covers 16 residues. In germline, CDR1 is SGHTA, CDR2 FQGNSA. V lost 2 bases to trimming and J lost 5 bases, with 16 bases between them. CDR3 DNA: TGTGCCAGCAGCTTATATGGGGGGAGGATGGACAATGAGCAGTTCTTC. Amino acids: CASSLYGGRMDNEQFF. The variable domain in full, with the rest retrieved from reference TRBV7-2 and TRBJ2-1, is GAGVSQSPSNKVTEKGKDVELRCDPISGHTALYWYRQSLGQGLEFLIYFQGNSAPDKSGLPSDRFSAERTGGSVSTLTIQRTQQEDSAVYLCASSLYGGRMDNEQFFGPGTRLTVL.

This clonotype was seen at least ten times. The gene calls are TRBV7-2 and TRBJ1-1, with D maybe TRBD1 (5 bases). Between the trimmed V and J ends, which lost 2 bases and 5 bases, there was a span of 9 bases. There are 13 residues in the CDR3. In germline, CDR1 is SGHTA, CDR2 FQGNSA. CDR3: CASSLQWGTEAFF. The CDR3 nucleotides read TGTGCCAGCAGCTTACAATGGGGGACTGAAGCTTTCTTT.

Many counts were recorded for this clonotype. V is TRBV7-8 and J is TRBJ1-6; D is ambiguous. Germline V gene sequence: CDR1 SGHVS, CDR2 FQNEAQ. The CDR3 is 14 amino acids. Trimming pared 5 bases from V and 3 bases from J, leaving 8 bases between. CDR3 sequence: CASSGENYNSPLHF. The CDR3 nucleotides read TGTGCCAGCAGCGGAGAAAACTATAATTCACCCCTCCACTTT.

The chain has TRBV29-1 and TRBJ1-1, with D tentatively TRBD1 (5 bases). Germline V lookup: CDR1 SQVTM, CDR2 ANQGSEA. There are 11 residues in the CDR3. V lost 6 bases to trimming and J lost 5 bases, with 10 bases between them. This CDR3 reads CSVEGRTEAFF. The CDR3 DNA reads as TGCAGCGTGGAGGGGAGAACTGAAGCTTTCTTT.

CDR3 DNA: TGTGCCAGCAGCTTGGACCTTTGGGGGACTAGCGGGGCCCACAATGAGCAGTTCTTC. Translating it yields CASSLDLWGTSGAHNEQFF. The chain carries TRBV11-2 and TRBJ2-1; 13 nucleotides line up with TRBD2. Looked up from germline, CDR1 is SGHAT and CDR2 is FQNNGV. The J segment lost 5 bases and the V segment lost 3 bases, leaving 13 bases of the junction unmatched. The CDR3 length is 19 residues.

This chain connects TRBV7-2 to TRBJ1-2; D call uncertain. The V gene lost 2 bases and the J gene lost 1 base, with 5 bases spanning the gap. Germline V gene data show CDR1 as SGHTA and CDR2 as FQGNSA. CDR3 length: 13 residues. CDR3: CASSLTHNYGYTF. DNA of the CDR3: TGTGCCAGCAGCTTAACTCATAACTATGGCTACACCTTC.

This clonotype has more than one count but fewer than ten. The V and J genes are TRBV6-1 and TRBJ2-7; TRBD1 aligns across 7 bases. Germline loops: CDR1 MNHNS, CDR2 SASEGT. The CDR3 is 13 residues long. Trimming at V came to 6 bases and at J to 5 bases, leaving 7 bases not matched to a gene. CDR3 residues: CASRATGYHEQYF. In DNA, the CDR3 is TGTGCCAGCAGGGCGACAGGGTACCACGAGCAGTACTTC.

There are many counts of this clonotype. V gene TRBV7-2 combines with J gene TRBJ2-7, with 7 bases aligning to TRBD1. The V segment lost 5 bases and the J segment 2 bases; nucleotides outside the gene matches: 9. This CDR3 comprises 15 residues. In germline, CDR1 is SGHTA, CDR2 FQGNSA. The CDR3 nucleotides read TGTGCCAGCAGCCGTACCGGGACAGAAACCTACGAGCAGTACTTC. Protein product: CASSRTGTETYEQYF.

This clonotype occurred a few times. In DNA form, the CDR3 reads TGTGCCAGCAGGAGGACTAGGAGAGACGGGGAGCTGTTTTTT. This sequence encodes CASRRTRRDGELFF. This rearrangement joins TRBV7-6 to TRBJ2-2; 7 bases match TRBD2. After removal of 6 bases from V and 7 bases from J, the junction contained 8 bases not matched to a gene. This CDR3 has 14 residues. CDR1 SGHVS and CDR2 FNYEAQ come from the germline V gene. The variable domain in full, completed from reference TRBV7-6 and TRBJ2-2, reads GAGVSQSPRYKVTKRGQDVALRCDPISGHVSLYWYRQALGQGPEFLTYFNYEAQQDKSGLPNDRFSAERPEGSISTLTIQRTEQRDSAMYRCASRRTRRDGELFFGEGSRLTVL.